These 32 T cell receptor beta chains originate from one sample sequenced in a study of regulatory T cells in long-lasting Graves disease. Time point meaning: newly diagnosed GD, antithyroid drugs for less than 3 months. Preparation of the TCR library used RNA extracted from PBMCs. CDR3-region Arm-PCR and iRepertoire HTBI primers produced the TCR beta libraries. MiXCR was run by TCRdb on the multiplex PCR reads, yielding one entry per CDR3 protein. The table has some 370,000 distinct CDR3 sequences, about 11% seen once. The data were also submitted as part of a second study, on T cells in Graves' hyperthyroidism and ophthalmopathy.

Material: peripheral blood mononuclear cells (PBMCs), obtained at new diagnosis, from a patient treated with antithyroid drugs. The receptors shown here come from a woman younger than 30 with Graves disease.

CDR3 region: CASSHPGWQPQHF. The CDR3 DNA reads as TGTGCCAGCAGCCACCCCGGATGGCAGCCCCAGCATTTT. The chain uses TRBV4-2 and TRBJ1-5; D is unclear. V was cut by 3 bases and J by 7 bases, with 10 bases left in between. Germline-derived CDR1 and CDR2 are LGHNA and YNFKEQ. The CDR3 is 13 amino acids.

At least ten counts were recorded for this clonotype. This chain joins TRBV7-2 and TRBJ1-5; D unresolved. The length of the CDR3 is 13 residues. The V end lost 5 bases, the J end lost 7 bases, and 12 bases lay between the germline ends. Germline CDR1 reads SGHTA; CDR2 reads FQGNSA. CDR3 residues: CASSPNKLQPQHF. CDR3 bases: TGTGCCAGCAGCCCCAACAAGTTACAGCCCCAGCATTTT.

On this clonotype itself: With a much larger clone just one base away, this may be a read error. CDR3 region: CAWNHELNQPQHF. CDR3 nucleotides: TGTGCCTGGAATCACGAGCTTAACCAGCCCCAGCATTTT. The J gene is TRBJ1-5, the V gene TRBV30, with D unresolved. The V and J ends lost 4 bases and 7 bases respectively, with 14 bases between them. This CDR3 has 13 amino acids. The germline gives CDR1 GTSNPN, CDR2 SVGIG (reference sequence).

This clonotype was counted only a few times. This chain links TRBV18 with TRBJ1-3; unclear D gene. V was trimmed by 3 bases and J by 0 bases, leaving 12 bases between them. The CDR3 extends over 16 amino acids. Germline assignment: CDR1 KGHSH and CDR2 LQKENI. The DNA of the CDR3 is TGTGCCAGCTCACCGAATCGGGCTTACTCTGGAAACACCATATATTTT. Translation gives CASSPNRAYSGNTIYF.

The sample holds many counts of this clonotype. The chain carries TRBV3-1 and TRBJ2-4, with 7 bases lining up with TRBD2. Germline V gene lookup returns CDR1 LGHDT and CDR2 YNNKEL (reference sequence). V was pared by 6 bases and J by 5 bases, with 7 bases of the junction left unmatched. The CDR3 loop spans 14 amino acids. CDR3 sequence: CASSDSGVENIQYF. CDR3 nucleotides: TGTGCCAGCAGTGACAGCGGGGTGGAAAACATTCAGTACTTC. Based on the CDR3 plus reference TRBV3-1 and TRBJ2-4, the full variable domain is DTAVSQTPKYLVTQMGNDKSIKCEQNLGHDTMYWYKQDSKKFLKIMFSYNNKELIINETVPNRFSPKSPDKAHLNLHINSLELGDSAVYFCASSDSGVENIQYFGAGTRLSVL.

The sample holds a few counts of this clonotype. J is TRBJ2-3 and V is TRBV4-3; possibly TRBD2 for D (6 bases). The assigned J gene may be wrong: the sequence end matches TRBJ2-5 better. Germline CDR1 reads LGHNA; CDR2 reads YSLEER. The CDR3 length is 16 residues. The CDR3 region has the DNA TGCGCCAGCAGCCAAGAACTAGCAGCCAGTCTGGAGACCCAGTACTTC. It yields the protein CASSQELAASLETQYF.

This clonotype was detected a few times. The CDR3 protein is CASSLAAGFPYEQYF. CDR3 coding DNA: TGTGCCAGCAGCTTGGCTGCGGGGTTTCCCTACGAGCAGTACTTC. This chain links TRBV5-8 with TRBJ2-7; D might be TRBD2 (6 bases). Per germline, CDR1 SGHTS and CDR2 YDEGEE. Trimming cost V 0 bases and J 2 bases, with 12 bases left between them. CDR3 length: 15 residues.

This clonotype was seen a few times. This sequence joins TRBV4-3 and TRBJ2-7; D might be TRBD2 (5 bases). The CDR3 covers 15 residues. The germline V gene has CDR1 LGHNA and CDR2 YSLEER. The germline V and J ends were trimmed by 4 bases and 1 base, with 14 bases remaining between them. The CDR3 DNA reads TGCGCCAGCAGCCGTGTGAGGGAGTCATCCTACGAGCAGTACTTC. Encoded protein: CASSRVRESSYEQYF.

This clonotype has ten or more counts. This sequence joins TRBV2 and TRBJ2-1; 15 nucleotides line up with TRBD2. The ends lost 9 bases at V and 9 bases at J; junction bases unmatched: 3. CDR1 and CDR2 (germline): SNHLY, FYNNEI. This CDR3 contains 13 residues. The CDR3 loop is CARGLAGGTEQFF. The DNA of the CDR3 is TGTGCCAGAGGACTAGCGGGAGGGACTGAGCAGTTCTTC.

This chain joins TRBV24-1 and TRBJ2-2; 11 bases map to TRBD1. The V gene's germline CDR1 is KGHDR and CDR2 SFDVKD. The CDR3 consists of 17 residues. The trim removed 1 base at V and 4 bases at J, leaving 4 bases unmatched. Written as DNA, the CDR3 is TGTGCCACCAGTGATTTTCGGACAGGGGGCCGCACCGGGGAGCTGTTTTTT. It is translated as CATSDFRTGGRTGELFF.

There are many counts of this clonotype. This chain joins TRBV27 and TRBJ2-2; D tentatively fits TRBD1 or TRBD2 (7 bases each). The CDR3 has 17 amino acids. V shed 5 bases and J shed 7 bases, with 23 bases lying between them. The V gene's germline CDR1 is MNHEY and CDR2 SMNVEV (reference sequence). The CDR3 bases are TGTGCCAGCAGTCCCGACTTCTACAGGGGAGGGGTCGGGGAGCTGTTTTTT. Translating it yields CASSPDFYRGGVGELFF.

Ten or more counts support this clonotype. The gene calls are TRBV12-3 or TRBV12-4 and TRBJ2-1, with D tentatively TRBD1 (6 bases). The CDR3 is 14 residues long. Deletions cut 7 bases from V and 4 bases from J, with 14 bases between. The CDR3 DNA is TGTGCCAGCACCCTGGGGGCAGCTTACAATGAGCAGTTCTTC. This sequence encodes CASTLGAAYNEQFF.

The chain links TRBV19 to TRBJ2-2; 7 bases are a match to TRBD1. The CDR3 is 16 amino acids. After removal of 7 bases from V and 1 base from J, the junction contained 9 bases not matched to a gene. Germline V gene lookup returns CDR1 LNHDA and CDR2 SQIVND (reference sequence). CDR3 sequence (DNA): TGTGCCAGTATCCCGCCGACAGGGCGGAACACCGGGGAGCTGTTTTTT. Its protein product is CASIPPTGRNTGELFF.

This clonotype was observed at least ten times. The V call is TRBV12-3 or TRBV12-4, the J call TRBJ1-1; TRBD1 might be the D (5 bases). The CDR3 extends over 13 amino acids. V lost 1 base and J 8 bases, leaving 11 bases between the germline ends. The CDR3 DNA reads TGTGCCAGCAGTTTAGGTCAGGGCATAGAAGCTTTCTTT. It encodes CASSLGQGIEAFF.

This clonotype was counted ten times or more. V and J are TRBV28 and TRBJ2-7; maybe TRBD2 (5 bases). The V gene lost 5 bases and the J gene lost 3 bases, with 17 bases spanning the gap. Germline assignment: CDR1 MDHEN and CDR2 SYDVKM. The CDR3 consists of 15 residues. The CDR3 is CASSPPPEGHYEQYF. In DNA, the CDR3 is TGTGCCAGCAGTCCCCCCCCAGAGGGCCACTACGAGCAGTACTTC. Full variable domain (missing parts from reference TRBV28 and TRBJ2-7): DVKVTQSSRYLVKRTGEKVFLECVQDMDHENMFWYRQDPGLGLRLIYFSYDVKMKEKGDIPEGYSVSREKKERFSLILESASTNQTSMYLCASSPPPEGHYEQYFGPGTRLTVT.

This clonotype has a count of ten or more. The chain carries TRBV20-1 and TRBJ1-6; the D gene is possibly TRBD1 (6 bases). In germline, CDR1 is DFQATT, CDR2 SNEGSKA (reference sequence). Deletions cut 2 bases from V and 7 bases from J, with 9 bases between. This CDR3 spans 13 amino acids. The CDR3 protein is CSARPQGNSPLHF. The CDR3 bases are TGCAGTGCTAGACCCCAGGGGAATTCACCCCTCCACTTT.

This clonotype was found a few times. This chain links TRBV7-3 with TRBJ2-5; 14 positions match TRBD2. Germline V gene data show CDR1 as SGHTA and CDR2 as FQGTGA. The CDR3 spans 16 residues. After removal of 6 bases from V and 5 bases from J, the junction contained 8 bases not matched to a gene. As DNA, the CDR3 is TGTGCCAGCAGGACCGGGACTAGCGGGAGTGGGGAGACCCAGTACTTC. Translating gives CASRTGTSGSGETQYF. Using reference TRBV7-3 and TRBJ2-5 for the parts outside the CDR3, the full variable domain is GAGVSQTPSNKVTEKGKYVELRCDPISGHTALYWYRQSLGQGPEFLIYFQGTGAADDSGLPNDRFFAVRPEGSVSTLKIQRTERGDSAVYLCASRTGTSGSGETQYFGPGTRLLVL.

This clonotype was seen more than once but under ten times. The chain recombines TRBV3-1 with TRBJ2-2, with 11 bases lining up with TRBD1. CDR3 length: 17 residues. Germline CDR1 reads LGHDT; CDR2 reads YNNKEL (reference sequence). V gave up 4 bases and J gave up 6 bases; unmatched junction bases: 10. The CDR3 spells CASSPLPGQGGSGELFF. DNA of the CDR3: TGTGCCAGCAGCCCTCTACCGGGACAGGGGGGTTCCGGGGAGCTGTTTTTT.

The genes are TRBV18 and TRBJ2-2; D is possibly TRBD2 (5 bases). The V end lost 5 bases, the J end lost 1 base, and 11 bases lay between the germline ends. The CDR3 runs 15 residues. Germline V gene data show CDR1 as KGHSH and CDR2 as LQKENI. The CDR3 region is CASSSTGMNTGELFF. CDR3 in DNA: TGTGCCAGCTCATCGACCGGGATGAACACCGGGGAGCTGTTTTTT.

This clonotype has a count of ten or more. The genes are TRBV29-1 and TRBJ1-4, with TRBD1 as a possible D gene (6 bases). This CDR3 comprises 17 residues. Between the trimmed V and J ends, which lost 2 bases and 7 bases, there was a span of 23 bases. The germline V gene encodes CDR1 SQVTM and CDR2 ANQGSEA. The CDR3 region has the DNA TGCAGCGTTGAAACGGGGGGCAGGGGAGGAGTTGGTGAAAAACTGTTTTTT. Translated, it gives CSVETGGRGGVGEKLFF.

This clonotype was detected ten times or more. V and J are TRBV11-2 and TRBJ2-7; no firm D call. Deletions cut 3 bases from V and 2 bases from J, with 11 bases between. Germline CDR1 is SGHAT and CDR2 is FQNNGV. The CDR3 runs 14 residues. CDR3 sequence: CASSLDPGPYEQYF. As DNA, the CDR3 is TGTGCCAGCAGCTTGGATCCAGGTCCCTACGAGCAGTACTTC.

The rearrangement links TRBV20-1 to TRBJ2-6, with 11 nucleotides matching TRBD2. Germline-derived CDR1 and CDR2 are DFQATT and SNEGSKA (reference sequence). The CDR3 extends over 15 amino acids. V lost 6 bases, J lost 11 bases, and 12 bases stayed unmatched. The DNA of the CDR3 is TGCAGTGCGAGCGATACTAGCGGGAGATCTCACGTCCTGACTTTC. Translated: CSASDTSGRSHVLTF.

In its sample, this clonotype was seen many times. This sequence joins TRBV19 and TRBJ2-1; D gene unclear. CDR3 length: 13 residues. CDR1 is LNHDA, CDR2 SQIVND, per germline (reference sequence). Trimming took off 6 bases at V and 3 bases at J, with 9 bases between the two ends. CDR3 nucleotides: TGTGCCAGTAGCAAAGGTAACTACAATGAGCAGTTCTTC. This gives the protein CASSKGNYNEQFF.

This clonotype was recorded many times. This chain connects TRBV7-2 to TRBJ2-1; D gene ambiguous. Germline V gene data show CDR1 as SGHTA and CDR2 as FQGNSA. This CDR3 region has 12 residues. Trimming took 2 bases from V and 9 from J, leaving 8 bases between them. DNA of the CDR3: TGTGCCAGCAGCTTAATACGTACTGAGCAGTTCTTC. Translated, it gives CASSLIRTEQFF.

In this sample, this clonotype turned up many times. V usage is TRBV20-1 and J usage is TRBJ1-1; a weak D match, TRBD1 (6 bases). Trimming took 6 bases from V and 3 from J, leaving 17 bases between them. Per the germline V gene, CDR1 is DFQATT and CDR2 is SNEGSKA (reference sequence). The CDR3 is 14 residues long. CDR3 nucleotides: TGCAGTGCCAACAGGGTTCTGTTTGACACTGAAGCTTTCTTT. Encoded protein: CSANRVLFDTEAFF.

This clonotype showed up many times. J is TRBJ2-3 and V is TRBV7-9, with 9 positions matching TRBD2. Germline V gene data show CDR1 as SEHNR and CDR2 as FQNEAQ (reference sequence). The trim removed 4 bases at V and 4 bases at J, leaving 3 bases unmatched. CDR3 size: 14 residues. The CDR3 sequence is CASSWGLAADTQYF. Here the CDR3 DNA reads TGTGCCAGCAGCTGGGGACTAGCAGCAGATACGCAGTATTTT.

This clonotype was detected ten times or more. This chain joins TRBV7-9 and TRBJ1-1; possibly TRBD1 for D (5 bases). This CDR3 has 16 amino acids. V lost 5 bases to trimming and J lost 0 bases, with 16 bases between them. CDR1 is SEHNR, CDR2 FQNEAQ, per germline (reference sequence). The CDR3 DNA follows: TGTGCCAGCAGCCGCGCCTCCAACAGGCTGAACACTGAAGCTTTCTTT. Translating gives CASSRASNRLNTEAFF.

This clonotype was seen at least ten times. The rearrangement uses TRBV4-1 and TRBJ2-1; tentatively, D is TRBD1 or TRBD2 (6 bases each). Germline CDR1 reads MGHRA; CDR2 reads YSYEKL. V lost 1 base and J lost 7, with 20 bases in between. The CDR3 is made up of 17 amino acids. The CDR3 DNA is TGCGCCAGCAGCCAAGGAGAAACAGGGAAGGGGAGGAATGAGCAGTTCTTC. This encodes CASSQGETGKGRNEQFF.

This clonotype was recorded many times. The rearrangement links TRBV6-2 or TRBV6-3 to TRBJ2-7; D is possibly TRBD2 (5 bases). This CDR3 is built from 15 residues. The V and J ends lost 0 bases and 0 bases respectively, with 9 bases between them. Germline CDR1 is MNHEY and CDR2 is SVGEGT. The CDR3 DNA is TGTGCCAGCAGTTACTCCAGGAGGAGCTCCTACGAGCAGTACGTC. Its protein product is CASSYSRRSSYEQYV.

As for this clonotype: The junction does not match germline at one end; this may be a read error. V and J are TRBV3-1 and TRBJ1-1; unclear D gene. CDR3 length equals 13 residues. Germline loops: CDR1 LGHDT, CDR2 YNNKEL (reference sequence). In DNA, the CDR3 is TGTGCCAGCAGCCAAGTCGTGAACACTGAAACTTTCTTT. It codes for CASSQVVNTETFF.

This clonotype was seen ten or more times. This rearrangement joins TRBV10-3 to TRBJ1-6, with D unresolved. Trimming pared 6 bases from V and 0 bases from J, leaving 12 bases between. The germline V gene has CDR1 ENHRY and CDR2 SYGVKD. The CDR3 runs 16 residues. CDR3: CAISPREVSYNSPLHF. In DNA, the CDR3 is TGTGCCATCAGCCCTCGGGAAGTCTCCTATAATTCACCCCTCCACTTT.

This clonotype was detected ten times or more. V usage is TRBV4-3 and J usage is TRBJ2-7; D tentatively fits TRBD1 or TRBD2 (5 bases each). V lost 0 bases to trimming and J lost 6 bases, with 12 bases between them. Germline loops: CDR1 LGHNA, CDR2 YSLEER. The CDR3 length is 14 residues. CDR3 coding DNA: TGCGCCAGCAGCCAAGATTGGATCGGGGCCGAGCAGTACTTC. Amino acid sequence: CASSQDWIGAEQYF.